In its sample, the clone carrying this T cell receptor beta chain was seen a few times. Its antigen is unknown. This sample was included in a study of T-cell reconstitution after alpha-beta-depleted transplantation in children. Regarding the study as a whole: Several hundred expanded graft clones reportedly were the source of alpha-beta T cells about two months after transplant. Newly produced T cells mostly accounted for T-cell counts and diversity one year post-transplant. For some patients, TCRbeta diversity was high at day 60 because of recipient T cells and thymic progenitors that survived.

Germline values: CDR1 SEHNR, CDR2 FQNEAQ (reference sequence). This CDR3 is built from 12 residues. With 1 base removed from V and 12 bases from J, the gap between germline ends came to 10 bases. A library of TCRbeta sequences, prepared with unique molecular identifiers, was generated. Each CDR3 protein gets one entry after TCRdb re-called the PCR reads with MiXCR. The sample has fewer than 700,000 distinct CDR3 sequences; more than 20% are singletons. The source is a boy less than two years old who had a stem cell transplant for acute myeloid leukemia, so the T cells may come from the graft donor. Sample: PBMCs, mostly from graft donor cells, taken 360 days after TCRalphabeta/CD19-depleted stem cell transplant. The genes are TRBV7-9 and TRBJ2-1; D unresolved. The CDR3 region has the DNA TGTGCCAGCAGCTTAGAGACACCAAGGCAGTTCTTC. Encoded protein: CASSLETPRQFF.